These T cell receptor beta chains were read from a single sample in a study of technical replicates of blood from a handful of donors. Here immunoSEQ multiplex PCR was the method, and the copy in TCRdb shows in-frame clones only, minus some. The table lists 65,000 to 95,000 clones, approximately 96% of them singletons. Sequences were obtained from T cells isolated from PBMCs. The receptor source for this set is a human donor in good health. The CDR3 runs from the conserved cysteine through the conserved F or W. The D gene is left open where the match is weak. A clone size is listed for some rows: how often the clone was seen (once, few, many), or a class if it is expanded.

CDR3aa	CDR3nt	d_gene	abundance	v_gene	j_gene
CASSAVGGRGYTF	TGTGCCAGCAGTGCCGTAGGGGGTCGCGGCTACACCTTC	-	-	TRBV25-1	TRBJ1-2
CASSVREGSYNEQFF	TGTGCCAGCAGCGTCCGGGAGGGCTCCTACAATGAGCAGTTCTTC	TRBD2	-	TRBV9	TRBJ2-1
CASSLSFSPYGYTF	TGTGCCAGCAGCTTGTCTTTCAGTCCCTATGGCTACACCTTC	-	once	TRBV5-4	TRBJ1-2
CASSYSVAGDEQYF	TGTGCCAGCAGTTACTCGGTAGCGGGAGACGAGCAGTACTTC	TRBD2	-	TRBV6-6	TRBJ2-7
CASSPTVNTEAFF	TGTGCCAGCAGCCCCACAGTGAACACTGAAGCTTTCTTT	-	-	TRBV7-9	TRBJ1-1
CASSQLGGLAGGQQFF	TGTGCCAGCAGCCAATTGGGAGGGCTAGCGGGAGGGCAGCAGTTCTTC	TRBD2	-	TRBV7-3	TRBJ2-1
CASSPYYTDTQYF	TGTGCCAGCAGTCCCTACTACACAGATACGCAGTATTTT	-	-	TRBV6-5	TRBJ2-3
CASSKGLAGAGELFF	TGTGCCAGCAGCAAAGGACTAGCGGGAGCCGGGGAGCTGTTTTTT	-	-	TRBV21-1	TRBJ2-2
CASSLVGGPYEQYF	TGTGCCAGCAGCTTAGTGGGAGGGCCCTACGAGCAGTACTTC	TRBD2	-	TRBV11-1	TRBJ2-7
CASSEATGSSYEQYF	TGTGCCAGCAGCGAAGCAACGGGGAGCTCCTACGAGCAGTACTTC	-	once	TRBV9	TRBJ2-7
CASSSPGQGRNEQYF	TGTGCCAGTAGTTCTCCCGGACAGGGGAGGAACGAGCAGTACTTC	TRBD1	-	TRBV19	TRBJ2-7
CASSLTYTDTQYF	TGTGCCAGCAGCTTAACTTACACAGATACGCAGTATTTT	-	once	TRBV7-3	TRBJ2-3
CASSQDAGWEIQETQYF	TGTGCCAGCAGCCAAGACGCGGGATGGGAGATCCAAGAGACCCAGTACTTC	-	-	TRBV4-2	TRBJ2-5
CASSGITGLSQYGYTF	TGTGCCAGCAGCGGAATTACAGGGCTCAGCCAATATGGCTACACCTTC	-	-	TRBV9	TRBJ1-2
CASSLVVWGKYGYTF	TGTGCCAGCAGCTTAGTGGTATGGGGCAAATATGGCTACACCTTC	-	-	TRBV7-2	TRBJ1-2
CASSRGQGAAGELFF	TGTGCCAGTAGTAGAGGACAGGGGGCGGCCGGGGAGCTGTTTTTT	TRBD1	-	TRBV19	TRBJ2-2
CASSLTSDNYEQYF	TGTGCCAGCAGTTTAACTAGCGACAACTACGAGCAGTACTTC	TRBD2	-	TRBV27	TRBJ2-7
CASSLRGEQYF	TGTGCCAGCAGCTTACGAGGCGAGCAGTACTTC	-	-	TRBV7-8	TRBJ2-7
CASSEGDSPGELFF	TGTGCCAGCAGTGAAGGGGACAGTCCCGGGGAGCTGTTTTTT	TRBD1	-	TRBV25-1	TRBJ2-2
CASSPAMSSYNEQFF	TGCGCCAGCAGCCCAGCGATGAGCTCCTACAATGAGCAGTTCTTC	-	-	TRBV5-1	TRBJ2-1
CASSFRDNEQFF	TGTGCCAGCAGCTTCAGGGACAATGAGCAGTTCTTC	-	once	TRBV2	TRBJ2-1
CASSYSGGTGELFF	TGTGCCAGCAGTTACTCAGGAGGGACCGGGGAGCTGTTTTTT	-	-	TRBV6-5	TRBJ2-2
CASSPTSYNEQFF	TGTGCCAGCAGCCCGACTTCCTACAATGAGCAGTTCTTC	-	once	TRBV11-3	TRBJ2-1
CASSLSPFLNTEAFF	TGTGCCAGCAGTTTAAGCCCGTTCCTGAACACTGAAGCTTTCTTT	-	-	TRBV27	TRBJ1-1
CASRLTGTVTDTQYF	TGTGCCAGCAGACTAACCGGGACAGTAACAGATACGCAGTATTTT	TRBD1	-	TRBV6-5	TRBJ2-3
CASSQSVGDYEQYF	TGCGCCAGCAGCCAATCGGTGGGAGACTACGAGCAGTACTTC	-	-	TRBV4-1	TRBJ2-7
CASSGGQIGQPQHF	TGTGCCAGCAGTGGTGGACAAATCGGTCAGCCCCAGCATTTT	-	-	TRBV6-1	TRBJ1-5
CASSIEGGGQPQHF	TGTGCCAGTAGTATTGAGGGGGGGGGTCAGCCCCAGCATTTT	-	-	TRBV19	TRBJ1-5
CASSDDSHYSNQPQHF	TGTGCCAGTAGTGATGACAGCCACTATAGCAATCAGCCCCAGCATTTT	-	once	TRBV19	TRBJ1-5
CASSLLSGSFNEQFF	TGTGCCAGCAGCTTATTATCCGGGAGTTTTAATGAGCAGTTCTTC	-	-	TRBV5-4	TRBJ2-1
CASSQEITSGRADTQYF	TGCGCCAGCAGCCAAGAAATTACTAGCGGGAGGGCAGATACGCAGTATTTT	TRBD2	-	TRBV4-1	TRBJ2-3
CAWSDSGLRDIQYF	TGTGCCTGGAGTGACAGCGGACTAAGGGACATTCAGTACTTC	-	-	TRBV30	TRBJ2-4
CASSLAGGKFF	TGTGCCAGCAGCTTAGCGGGGGGGAAGTTCTTC	TRBD2	-	TRBV7-9	TRBJ2-1
CASSLDRGPSATDTQYF	TGTGCCAGCAGCTTAGACAGGGGGCCTAGCGCCACAGATACGCAGTATTTT	TRBD1	once	TRBV11-3	TRBJ2-3
CASSVGGQQEAFF	TGTGCCAGCAGCGTAGGCGGCCAGCAAGAAGCTTTCTTT	-	-	TRBV9	TRBJ1-1
CSVEVLANSGRATGELFF	TGCAGCGTTGAAGTCCTGGCCAATAGCGGGAGGGCCACCGGGGAGCTGTTTTTT	TRBD2	-	TRBV29-1	TRBJ2-2
CASSLSGRGYNEQFF	TGTGCCAGCAGCTTAAGCGGGAGGGGATACAATGAGCAGTTCTTC	TRBD2	-	TRBV11-2	TRBJ2-1
CASSEVGTGLLSGANVLTF	TGTGCCAGCAGCGAGGTAGGGACAGGATTACTCTCTGGGGCCAACGTCCTGACTTTC	TRBD1	-	TRBV7-6	TRBJ2-6
CASSYSLAGGGNEQFF	TGTGCCAGCAGTTACTCACTAGCGGGAGGAGGGAATGAGCAGTTCTTC	TRBD2	once	TRBV6-5	TRBJ2-1
CASSPGTGGQETQYF	TGTGCCAGCAGCCCAGGGACAGGGGGGCAAGAGACCCAGTACTTC	TRBD1	-	TRBV11-3	TRBJ2-5
CASGGLADQPQHF	TGTGCCTCCGGGGGTTTGGCCGATCAGCCCCAGCATTTT	-	-	TRBV2	TRBJ1-5
CASSLLAGTSTDTQYF	TGTGCCAGCAGCTTACTAGCGGGTACTAGCACAGATACGCAGTATTTT	TRBD2	-	TRBV7-3	TRBJ2-3
CASSPQYPYEQYF	TGTGCCAGCAGTCCCCAGTACCCCTACGAGCAGTACTTC	-	-	TRBV6-5	TRBJ2-7
CASISGTTDTQYF	TGTGCCAGCATCAGCGGAACGACAGATACGCAGTATTTT	-	once	TRBV5-4	TRBJ2-3
CASSLGGPLTYEQYF	TGTGCCAGCAGTTTGGGAGGGCCCCTAACCTACGAGCAGTACTTC	TRBD2	-	TRBV28	TRBJ2-7
CASSSRRGLADQGAQYF	TGTGCCAGCAGCTCCCGACGGGGACTAGCGGACCAAGGGGCCCAGTACTTC	TRBD2	-	TRBV7-8	TRBJ2-5
CASSSRQIHQPQHF	TGTGCCAGCAGTTCTAGACAGATTCATCAGCCCCAGCATTTT	-	-	TRBV6-5	TRBJ1-5
CASSYSMRGLYGYTF	TGTGCCAGCAGTTACTCGATGAGGGGACTTTATGGCTACACCTTC	-	-	TRBV6-5	TRBJ1-2
CASSEFPAGENIQYF	TGTGCCAGCAGTGAGTTCCCAGCGGGGGAAAACATTCAGTACTTC	TRBD2	-	TRBV2	TRBJ2-4
CASRPSGIYYEQYF	TGTGCCAGCAGACCAAGCGGGATTTATTACGAGCAGTACTTC	TRBD2	once	TRBV7-2	TRBJ2-7
CASRLDRDTEAFF	TGTGCCAGCAGACTCGACAGGGACACTGAAGCTTTCTTT	TRBD1	-	TRBV7-3	TRBJ1-1
CASSVGTLGDEKLFF	TGTGCCAGCAGCGTAGGGACCTTGGGAGATGAAAAACTGTTTTTT	-	-	TRBV9	TRBJ1-4
CASSVAGSEAYNEQFF	TGTGCCAGCAGCGTAGCGGGAAGCGAAGCATACAATGAGCAGTTCTTC	-	-	TRBV9	TRBJ2-1
CAWSPRNGGEKLFF	TGTGCCTGGAGTCCTAGGAACGGCGGTGAAAAACTGTTTTTT	-	-	TRBV30	TRBJ1-4
CASSSLTGNTGELFF	TGTGCCAGCAGCTCTTTGACAGGGAACACCGGGGAGCTGTTTTTT	-	-	TRBV11-2	TRBJ2-2
CASSTRILAGDSTDTQYF	TGTGCCAGCTCTACGCGGATTCTAGCGGGCGATAGCACAGATACGCAGTATTTT	TRBD2	-	TRBV28	TRBJ2-3
CASSDTGTGGTETQYF	TGTGCCAGCAGTGACACCGGGACTGGGGGGACGGAGACCCAGTACTTC	-	-	TRBV28	TRBJ2-5
CASIAEGTGAFF	TGTGCCAGCATAGCTGAAGGAACTGGGGCTTTCTTT	-	-	TRBV28	TRBJ1-1
CASSLSRNNEQFF	TGTGCCAGCAGCTTAAGCCGTAACAATGAGCAGTTCTTC	-	-	TRBV7-2	TRBJ2-1